Listed here are 5 T cell receptor beta chains from one sample, sequenced in a study of OX40 agonist ivuxolimab in advanced cancers. Using immunoSEQ multiplex PCR, the repertoire was profiled, and TCRdb retains in-frame clones only, with some absent. The sample lists tens of thousands of clones, over 75% occurring once. The specimen comprised CD4+ or CD8+ T cells sorted from blood, sampled in a trial of the OX40 agonist ivuxolimab. The receptor source for this set is an adult with an advanced solid tumor such as melanoma, head and neck, liver or kidney cancer.

The gene calls are TRBV19 and TRBJ1-4; 9 nucleotides agree with TRBD1. V shed 6 bases, J shed 5 bases, and the junction held 10 bases outside the gene matches. The CDR3 totals 16 residues. In germline, CDR1 is LNHDA, CDR2 SQIVND (reference sequence). The CDR3 loop reads CASSLLPGTGNEKLFF. The CDR3 DNA reads as TGTGCCAGTAGCTTGCTTCCCGGGACAGGGAATGAAAAACTGTTTTTT.

This clone was detected only a few times. The chain employs TRBV10-3 and TRBJ2-2; the D gene is possibly TRBD2 (6 bases). Germline assignment: CDR1 ENHRY and CDR2 SYGVKD. The CDR3 covers 14 residues. Trimming took off 3 bases at V and 6 bases at J, with 11 bases between the two ends. The CDR3 DNA is TGTGCCATCAGTGACAGCGGGCGGGCCGGGGAGCTGTTTTTT. Amino acids: CAISDSGRAGELFF.

The sample holds a few counts of this clone. The chain joins TRBV25-1 to TRBJ2-5; D is uncertain. The germline V gene encodes CDR1 MGHDK and CDR2 SYGVNS. The CDR3 covers 14 residues. Trimming removed 5 bases from V and 3 bases from J, with 13 bases in between. The CDR3 DNA is TGTGCCAGCAGTCCGGATCTATGGGAAGAGACCCAGTACTTC. It is translated as CASSPDLWEETQYF. Full variable domain (outside the CDR3, taken from reference TRBV25-1 and TRBJ2-5): EADIYQTPRYLVIGTGKKITLECSQTMGHDKMYWYQQDPGMELHLIHYSYGVNSTEKGDLSSESTVSRIRTEHFPLTLESARPSHTSQYLCASSPDLWEETQYFGPGTRLLVL.

The genes are TRBV19 and TRBJ1-4; D unresolved. The V and J ends lost 3 bases and 1 base respectively, with 9 bases between them. The CDR3 is made up of 15 amino acids. CDR1 is LNHDA, CDR2 SQIVND, per germline (reference sequence). CDR3 nucleotide sequence: TGTGCCAGTAGTATCGATCTCCGAACTAATGAAAAACTGTTTTTT. As protein: CASSIDLRTNEKLFF.

The chain combines TRBV7-2 with TRBJ1-1, with 11 bases fitting TRBD1. Germline V gene sequence: CDR1 SGHTA, CDR2 FQGNSA. The CDR3 spans 15 residues. J gave up 5 bases and V 5 bases, and 7 bases lay outside the gene matches. The CDR3 region is CASSGRDRGGTEAFF. The CDR3, as DNA: TGTGCCAGCAGCGGCCGGGACAGGGGGGGGACTGAAGCTTTCTTT.